This entry concerns a single T cell receptor (beta chain). Antigen specificity is unknown. This specimen belongs to a study of regulatory and conventional T cells in RAG deficiency. General observations from the study: In Omenn syndrome, Treg and Tconv repertoires overlapped >75%.

CDR1 and CDR2 from the germline V gene are SEHNR and FQNEAQ (reference sequence). The CDR3 is 15 residues long. V dropped 6 bases and J dropped 0 bases, with 12 bases sitting between them. TCRdb's table, derived via immunoSEQ multiplex PCR, lists solely in-frame clones and lacks some. The sample carries fewer than 6,500 clones, around 93% recorded once. This rearrangement joins TRBV7-9 to TRBJ2-1, with D possibly being TRBD2 (5 bases). Sequenced: CD8+ T cells sorted from blood. The clonotype comes from a human donor with RAG deficiency presenting as severe combined immunodeficiency. Here the CDR3 DNA reads TGTGCCAGCAGTCTGGGAGTTAGCTCCTACAATGAGCAGTTCTTC. This translates into CASSLGVSSYNEQFF.